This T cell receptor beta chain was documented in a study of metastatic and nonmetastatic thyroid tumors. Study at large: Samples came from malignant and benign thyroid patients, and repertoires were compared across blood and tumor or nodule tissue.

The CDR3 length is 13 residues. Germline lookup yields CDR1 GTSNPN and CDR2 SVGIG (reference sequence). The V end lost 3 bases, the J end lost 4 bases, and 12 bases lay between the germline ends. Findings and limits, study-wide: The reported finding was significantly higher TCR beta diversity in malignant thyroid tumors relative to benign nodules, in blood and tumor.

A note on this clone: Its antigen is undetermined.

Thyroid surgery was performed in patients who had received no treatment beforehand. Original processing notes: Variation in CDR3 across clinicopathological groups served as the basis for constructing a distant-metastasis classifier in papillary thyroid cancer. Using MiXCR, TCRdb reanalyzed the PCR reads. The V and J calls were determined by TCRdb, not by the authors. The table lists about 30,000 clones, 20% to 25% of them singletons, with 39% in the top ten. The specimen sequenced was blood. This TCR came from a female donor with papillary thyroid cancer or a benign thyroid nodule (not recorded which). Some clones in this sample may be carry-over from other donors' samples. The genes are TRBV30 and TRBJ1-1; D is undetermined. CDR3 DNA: TGTGCCTGGAGGGGCCTTATGGGCACTGAAGCTTTCTTT. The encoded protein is CAWRGLMGTEAFF. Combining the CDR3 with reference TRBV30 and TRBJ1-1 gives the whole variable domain SQTIHQWPATLVQPVGSPLSLECTVEGTSNPNLYWYRQAAGRGLQLLFYSVGIGQISSEVPQNLSASRPQDRQFILSSKKLLLSDSGFYLCAWRGLMGTEAFFGQGTRLTVV.